The 12 T cell receptor beta chains given below trace back to one sample, sequenced in a study of PD-1 blockade in classical Hodgkin lymphoma. Relapse was seen in all patients after autologous stem cell transplantation, and brentuximab vedotin exposure was variable. TCRdb's copy holds only in-frame clones and misses some; the assay was immunoSEQ multiplex PCR. The table includes roughly 140,000 clones, about four fifths detected once. The sequencing used peripheral blood mononuclear cells (PBMCs), collected before the second cycle of nivolumab. These receptors were collected from a human donor with classical Hodgkin lymphoma.

The CDR3 region has the DNA TGTGCCAGCAGCCGAGGGCAGGGGAACTACGAGCAGTACTTC. It is translated as CASSRGQGNYEQYF. The chain couples TRBV7-9 to TRBJ2-7, with D possibly being TRBD1 (6 bases). CDR1 is SEHNR, CDR2 FQNEAQ, per germline (reference sequence). The V gene lost 5 bases and the J gene lost 3 bases, with 14 bases spanning the gap. The CDR3 contains 14 residues.

The rearrangement joins TRBV7-2 to TRBJ2-3; the D gene is possibly TRBD1 (8 bases). Trimming removed 0 bases from V and 6 bases from J, with 16 bases in between. This CDR3 region has 16 residues. The V gene's germline CDR1 is SGHTA and CDR2 FQGNSA. CDR3 in DNA: TGTGCCAGCAGCTTAGCTGCAGGGGGCGGGGGTGATACGCAGTATTTT. This gives the protein CASSLAAGGGGDTQYF.

A remark on this clone: The same CDR3 is also encoded by other DNA sequences in this sample. The rearrangement uses TRBV5-1 and TRBJ1-3; perhaps TRBD1 as D (5 bases). CDR1 SGHRS and CDR2 YFSETQ come from the germline V gene. The V gene lost 0 bases and the J gene lost 4 bases, with 5 bases spanning the gap. CDR3 length: 13 residues. The CDR3 DNA reads as TGCGCCAGCAGCTTGGACAGGGGAAACACCATATATTTT. It translates to CASSLDRGNTIYF.

This clone was recorded once. This chain links TRBV18 with TRBJ1-3, with no clear D. The CDR3 totals 14 residues. Trimming removed 1 base at V and 3 bases at J, with 7 bases between. The germline V gene has CDR1 KGHSH and CDR2 LQKENI. The CDR3 spells CASSPQGIGNTIYF. The CDR3 bases are TGTGCCAGCTCACCACAGGGAATTGGAAACACCATATATTTT.

V gene TRBV2 combines with J gene TRBJ2-5; 9 bases are a match to TRBD2. V lost 5 bases, J lost 3 bases, and 7 bases stayed unmatched. From germline, CDR1 is SNHLY and CDR2 FYNNEI. The CDR3 is 15 residues long. CDR3 nucleotide sequence: TGTGCCAGCAGTTCTCGTGCGGGGGGGAAAGAGACCCAGTACTTC. Translation gives CASSSRAGGKETQYF.

The chain recombines TRBV19 with TRBJ2-5, with D perhaps matching TRBD2 (6 bases). CDR3 size: 13 residues. CDR1 and CDR2 from the germline V gene are LNHDA and SQIVND (reference sequence). V lost 3 bases and J 5 bases, leaving 10 bases between the germline ends. The CDR3 reads CASSMFRGETQYF. The CDR3 coding sequence is TGTGCCAGTAGTATGTTTCGGGGGGAGACCCAGTACTTC.

The chain has TRBV11-3 and TRBJ1-3; D unresolved. Trimming cost V 4 bases and J 5 bases, with 9 bases left between them. This CDR3 is built from 13 residues. The germline V gene encodes CDR1 SGHNT and CDR2 YENEEA. The CDR3 loop reads CASSSGRRNTIYF. CDR3 nucleotides: TGTGCCAGCAGCTCAGGCAGGAGAAACACCATATATTTT.

The chain carries TRBV13 and TRBJ2-3; D is ambiguous. The germline V and J ends were trimmed by 5 bases and 2 bases, with 14 bases remaining between them. There are 15 residues in the CDR3. From germline, CDR1 is PRHDT and CDR2 FYEKMQ (reference sequence). The CDR3 reads CASSIPSHSTDTQYF. CDR3 coding DNA: TGTGCCAGCAGCATACCTAGTCACTCCACAGATACGCAGTATTTT.

This clone has a single count. The chain employs TRBV9 and TRBJ2-1; 11 bases fit TRBD2. This CDR3 is 19 amino acids long. CDR1 and CDR2 (germline): SGDLS, YYNGEE. V was clipped by 0 bases and J by 8 bases; unmatched bases: 16. CDR3 sequence (DNA): TGTGCCAGCAGCGTAGAATCTAGCGGGAGGTACCGTAGGGTAGATGAGCAGTTCTTC. Its translation is CASSVESSGRYRRVDEQFF.

This clone occurred once. The V call is TRBV21-1, the J call TRBJ2-1; the table's D call, TRBD1, has no DNA check behind it. TRBV21-1 is described as a pseudogene. CDR3 size: 15 residues. CDR3 nucleotide sequence: TGTGCCAGCAGGTACAGGGGGCTCCCTGATAATGAGCAGTTCTTC. It yields the protein CASRYRGLPDNEQFF.

The CDR3 DNA reads TGTGCCATCAGTGAGTTGTCCCTGCCTACAGATACGCAGTATTTT. This codes for CAISELSLPTDTQYF. The rearrangement uses TRBV10-3 and TRBJ2-3; D unresolved. CDR1 and CDR2 from the germline V gene are ENHRY and SYGVKD. Trimming stripped 1 base from V and 3 bases from J, with 11 bases between. This CDR3 has 15 amino acids.

The gene calls are TRBV15 and TRBJ2-1, with D perhaps matching TRBD1 (6 bases). Trimming shortened V by 1 base and J by 3 bases, and 16 bases separated the two germline ends. This CDR3 is built from 17 residues. Germline CDR1 and CDR2: LNHNV and YYDKDF (reference sequence). DNA of the CDR3: TGTGCCACCAGCAGAGCGGACAGTTATGGGGGCTACAATGAGCAGTTCTTC. As protein: CATSRADSYGGYNEQFF.